The 26 T cell receptor beta chains in this list originate from one sample, sequenced in a study of T-cell reconstitution after alpha-beta-depleted transplantation in children. The library targeted TCRbeta and was prepared with unique molecular identifiers. TCRdb itself ran the PCR reads through MiXCR, one entry per CDR3 protein. The sample includes about 580,000 distinct CDR3 sequences, 25% to 30% seen only once; the top ten take 36%. Source: PBMCs, taken before TCRalphabeta/CD19-depleted stem cell transplant. The receptor set was obtained from a boy under two years old with Wiskott-Aldrich syndrome, due to receive a stem cell transplant.

This clonotype has a handful of counts. The chain couples TRBV5-1 to TRBJ2-7; 8 bases match TRBD2. CDR3 size: 15 residues. The V and J ends lost 0 bases and 3 bases, in that order; junction bases with no gene match: 5. Germline CDR1 SGHRS, CDR2 YFSETQ. DNA for the CDR3: TGCGCCAGCAGCTTGGCCGGGACTAGTTTCTACGAGCAGTACTTC. This translates into CASSLAGTSFYEQYF.

This clonotype has only a few counts. The chain has TRBV7-3 and TRBJ1-6, with TRBD1 matching over 11 bases. The CDR3 sequence is 19 residues long. Trimming took 0 bases from V and 0 from J; bases not matched to a gene: 4. Germline V gene lookup returns CDR1 SGHTA and CDR2 FQGTGA. This CDR3 is CASSLTGQGESSYNSPLHF. Written as DNA, the CDR3 is TGTGCCAGCAGCTTAACGGGACAGGGGGAGAGCTCCTATAATTCACCCCTCCACTTT. Looking up the rest from reference TRBV7-3 and TRBJ1-6 gives the full variable domain: GAGVSQTPSNKVTEKGKYVELRCDPISGHTALYWYRQSLGQGPEFLIYFQGTGAADDSGLPNDRFFAVRPEGSVSTLKIQRTERGDSAVYLCASSLTGQGESSYNSPLHFGNGTRLTVT.

This clonotype has only a few counts. V is TRBV5-1 and J is TRBJ2-2; weak D call: TRBD2 (6 bases). Germline-derived CDR1 and CDR2 are SGHRS and YFSETQ. Trimming left V 3 bases short and J 3 bases short, with 9 bases between. This CDR3 region has 14 residues. The CDR3 sequence: CASSWDWYTGELFF. CDR3 in DNA: TGCGCCAGCAGCTGGGACTGGTACACCGGGGAGCTGTTTTTT.

The gene calls are TRBV20-1 and TRBJ1-2; D gene unclear. CDR3 length equals 12 residues. Germline V lookup: CDR1 DFQATT, CDR2 SNEGSKA (reference sequence). V gave up 2 bases and J gave up 3 bases, with 7 bases separating them. DNA for the CDR3: TGCAGTGCTAGACGTAAGGACTATGGCTACACCTTC. Its protein product is CSARRKDYGYTF.

This rearrangement joins TRBV10-3 to TRBJ2-2; 8 bases fit TRBD2. The CDR3 covers 16 residues. CDR1 is ENHRY and CDR2 is SYGVKD in the germline V gene. V lost 4 bases to trimming and J lost 5 bases; unmatched junction nucleotides: 9. The DNA of the CDR3 is TGTGCCATCAGTGGCTCGAGCGGGGGAGGAACCGGGGAGCTGTTTTTT. This gives the protein CAISGSSGGGTGELFF.

The CDR3 protein is CASSVGGLAGTDTQYF. The CDR3 DNA follows: TGTGCCAGCAGCGTAGGGGGACTAGCGGGGACAGATACGCAGTATTTT. The chain recombines TRBV5-5 with TRBJ2-3, with 13 bases fitting TRBD2. The CDR3 is 16 residues long. Per the germline V gene, CDR1 is SGHKS and CDR2 is YYEKEE (reference sequence). After removal of 4 bases from V and 3 bases from J, the junction contained 5 bases not matched to a gene.

Only a few counts were recorded for this clonotype. The rearrangement links TRBV5-5 to TRBJ1-6, with D perhaps TRBD1 (6 bases). This CDR3 spans 15 amino acids. Trimming left V 2 bases short and J 11 bases short, with 17 bases between. Germline loops: CDR1 SGHKS, CDR2 YYEKEE (reference sequence). CDR3 in amino acids: CASSFHGGVLPPLHF. The CDR3 nucleotides read TGTGCCAGCAGCTTTCACGGGGGCGTCCTTCCACCCCTCCACTTT.

This clonotype was seen more than once but under ten times. The J gene is TRBJ2-7, the V gene TRBV27, with 10 bases fitting TRBD1. V lost 3 bases and J lost 5; bases outside the gene matches: 7. Germline CDR1 is MNHEY and CDR2 is SMNVEV (reference sequence). This CDR3 has 15 amino acids. The CDR3 DNA reads as TGTGCCAGCAGTTTCTCCCGGGACAGGGGACACGAGCAGTACTTC. This translates into CASSFSRDRGHEQYF.

V usage is TRBV28 and J usage is TRBJ2-4; TRBD2 aligns across 12 bases. From germline, CDR1 is MDHEN and CDR2 SYDVKM. The J segment lost 0 bases and the V segment lost 5 bases, leaving 14 bases of the junction unmatched. This CDR3 comprises 20 residues. The CDR3: CASSPWGLAGGALAKNIQYF. Here the CDR3 DNA reads TGTGCCAGCAGTCCATGGGGGCTAGCGGGAGGGGCGCTAGCCAAAAACATTCAGTACTTC.

Only a few counts were recorded for this clonotype. For the CDR3, the DNA is TGTGCCACCAGTGATTCTGGGACAGGGGGTCAAGAGACCCAGTACTTC. Residues: CATSDSGTGGQETQYF. The V and J genes are TRBV24-1 and TRBJ2-5; 11 bases match TRBD1. CDR3 length: 16 amino acids. J lost 2 bases, V lost 2 bases, and 3 bases had no gene match. CDR1 and CDR2 from the germline V gene are KGHDR and SFDVKD.

This clonotype has just a few counts. The genes are TRBV2 and TRBJ1-1; D is undetermined. CDR3 length equals 12 residues. Germline V gene data show CDR1 as SNHLY and CDR2 as FYNNEI. Between the trimmed V and J ends, which lost 6 bases and 7 bases, there was a span of 12 bases. The CDR3 reads CASRVNRVEAFF. CDR3 in DNA: TGTGCCAGCAGGGTTAACAGAGTTGAAGCTTTCTTT.

This clonotype was picked up a small number of times. This chain connects TRBV30 to TRBJ1-5; D remains ambiguous. Deletions cut 0 bases from V and 0 bases from J, with 6 bases between. This CDR3 is built from 14 residues. CDR1 and CDR2 (germline): GTSNPN, SVGIG (reference sequence). In nucleotides, the CDR3 is TGTGCCTGGAGTGTTACGGATAGCAATCAGCCCCAGCATTTT. The encoded protein is CAWSVTDSNQPQHF. The variable domain in full, completed from reference TRBV30 and TRBJ1-5, reads SQTIHQWPATLVQPVGSPLSLECTVEGTSNPNLYWYRQAAGRGLQLLFYSVGIGQISSEVPQNLSASRPQDRQFILSSKKLLLSDSGFYLCAWSVTDSNQPQHFGDGTRLSIL.

The chain combines TRBV3-1 with TRBJ2-7, with D maybe TRBD2 (6 bases). The ends were cut back, 4 bases at V and 3 bases at J, with 13 bases in the middle. Germline loops: CDR1 LGHDT, CDR2 YNNKEL (reference sequence). The length of the CDR3 is 14 residues. CDR3 sequence reads: CASSRGSGNYEQYF. The CDR3 nucleotides are TGTGCCAGCAGCCGAGGTAGCGGCAACTACGAGCAGTACTTC.

This chain uses TRBV5-1 with TRBJ2-5, with no clear D. Trimming shortened V by 5 bases and J by 2 bases, and 10 bases separated the two germline ends. This CDR3 region has 13 residues. Germline V lookup: CDR1 SGHRS, CDR2 YFSETQ. CDR3 DNA sequence: TGCGCCAGCAGTAGCAAGCTACAAGAGACCCAGTACTTC. Amino acids: CASSSKLQETQYF.

The chain employs TRBV19 and TRBJ2-1, with 7 nucleotides matching TRBD1. The V and J ends lost 4 bases and 5 bases, in that order; junction bases with no gene match: 8. Germline V gives CDR1 LNHDA, CDR2 SQIVND (reference sequence). The CDR3 spans 15 residues. CDR3 region: CASSRTGDLHNEQFF. In DNA, the CDR3 is TGTGCCAGTAGTAGGACAGGAGACCTACACAATGAGCAGTTCTTC.

This clonotype was counted between two and nine times. The chain couples TRBV7-6 to TRBJ2-3, with D unresolved. The CDR3 spans 14 residues. V was shortened by 5 bases and J by 0 bases, with 9 bases between the two germline ends. Germline assignment: CDR1 SGHVS and CDR2 FNYEAQ. Written as DNA, the CDR3 is TGTGCCAGCAGCCCGGACGGAAGCACAGATACGCAGTATTTT. As protein: CASSPDGSTDTQYF.

This clonotype was observed a handful of times. The chain combines TRBV20-1 with TRBJ2-3; TRBD1 matches at 11 bases. V lost 3 bases, J lost 5 bases, and 7 bases stayed unmatched. Germline loops: CDR1 DFQATT, CDR2 SNEGSKA (reference sequence). The CDR3 runs 15 residues. CDR3 bases: TGCAGTGCTAGGGGGACAGGGGGAGCGGGAGATACGCAGTATTTT. Amino acids: CSARGTGGAGDTQYF.

The chain employs TRBV20-1 and TRBJ1-4, with 9 bases that match TRBD1. Germline CDR1 reads DFQATT; CDR2 reads SNEGSKA (reference sequence). This CDR3 is built from 13 residues. V lost 5 bases to trimming and J lost 5 bases; unmatched junction nucleotides: 3. The CDR3 sequence is CSAEDRGNEKLFF. The DNA of the CDR3 is TGCAGTGCTGAGGACAGGGGAAATGAAAAACTGTTTTTT.

The chain couples TRBV5-1 to TRBJ1-4; tentative D call: TRBD1 (5 bases). Germline V gene data show CDR1 as SGHRS and CDR2 as YFSETQ. V was clipped by 1 base and J by 0 bases, with 19 bases between them. CDR3 length: 19 residues. CDR3 DNA sequence: TGCGCCAGCAGCTTGCATCCGGGACGCCTACCCGCAACTAATGAAAAACTGTTTTTT. Translation gives CASSLHPGRLPATNEKLFF.

The table lists this clonotype with a few counts. The chain is built from TRBV27 and TRBJ2-7; the match to TRBD2 covers 9 bases. The CDR3 length is 15 residues. V dropped 3 bases and J dropped 5; count of bases not matched to a gene: 8. Germline V lookup: CDR1 MNHEY, CDR2 SMNVEV (reference sequence). In nucleotides, the CDR3 is TGTGCCAGCAGTTTCCTAAGCGGGAGGAGCCACGAGCAGTACTTC. Its translation is CASSFLSGRSHEQYF.

This clonotype occurred a few times. The J gene is TRBJ1-1, the V gene TRBV2, with 7 positions matching TRBD1. The CDR3 extends over 14 amino acids. The V gene end was trimmed by 7 bases and the J gene end by 5 bases; junction bases not matched to a gene: 10. Looked up from germline, CDR1 is SNHLY and CDR2 is FYNNEI. The CDR3 coding sequence is TGTGCCAGCACCTATGACAGGGAAAGAACTGAAGCTTTCTTT. It yields the protein CASTYDRERTEAFF.

This clonotype was counted between two and nine times. The chain joins TRBV7-9 to TRBJ2-5, with TRBD2 matching over 7 bases. V lost 3 bases and J lost 5; bases outside the gene matches: 6. The CDR3 extends over 14 amino acids. Per the germline V gene, CDR1 is SEHNR and CDR2 is FQNEAQ (reference sequence). The CDR3 spells CASSLRAGEETQYF. The CDR3 nucleotides are TGTGCCAGCAGCTTGCGGGCGGGGGAGGAGACCCAGTACTTC.

J is TRBJ2-1 and V is TRBV27, with 13 bases fitting TRBD2. V lost 7 bases and J lost 7; bases outside the gene matches: 1. The CDR3 runs to 13 residues. CDR1 MNHEY and CDR2 SMNVEV come from the germline V gene (reference sequence). The CDR3 nucleotides read TGTGCCAGCAAGACTAGCGGGAGGAATGAGCAGTTCTTC. This codes for CASKTSGRNEQFF.

This clonotype was observed a few times. This chain links TRBV4-1 with TRBJ2-7, with D perhaps TRBD1 (6 bases). The CDR3 has 14 amino acids. V was pared by 3 bases and J by 6 bases, with 15 bases between. Germline loops: CDR1 MGHRA, CDR2 YSYEKL. The CDR3 DNA follows: TGCGCCAGCAGCCACCCGACAGGACAAACCGAGCAGTACTTC. Translation: CASSHPTGQTEQYF.

CDR3 in amino acids: CATSGPLDYNEQFF. In nucleotides, the CDR3 is TGTGCCACCAGTGGACCCTTGGACTACAATGAGCAGTTCTTC. The chain recombines TRBV24-1 with TRBJ2-1; D is undetermined. The germline CDR1 and CDR2 sequences are KGHDR and SFDVKD. This CDR3 comprises 14 residues. V gave up 5 bases and J gave up 3 bases, with 10 bases separating them.

This clonotype was detected only a few times. The J gene is TRBJ2-1, the V gene TRBV20-1; no clear D. Per the germline V gene, CDR1 is DFQATT and CDR2 is SNEGSKA (reference sequence). The CDR3 is made up of 13 amino acids. Trimming took 3 bases from V and 6 from J, leaving 12 bases between them. CDR3: CSASWTTFNEQFF. The CDR3 bases are TGCAGTGCTAGTTGGACCACCTTCAATGAGCAGTTCTTC.